This T cell receptor (beta chain) appears in the sequencing data of a study of T cells in Graves' hyperthyroidism and ophthalmopathy. Study-wide background: Peripheral blood draws took place at initial diagnosis, ahead of any treatment.

Amplified TCR beta CDR3 regions came from RNA transcripts. The HTBI primer set served for first-round RT-PCR of the TCR CDR3. MiXCR, run by TCRdb on the multiplex PCR reads, gives a single entry per CDR3 protein. Of about 200,000 distinct CDR3 sequences in the sample, around 17% were seen once. This CDR3 region has 17 residues. J was trimmed by 2 bases and V by 6 bases; bases with no gene match: 12. Germline CDR1 is MNHNS and CDR2 is SASEGT. About this clonotype itself: Its target is not known.

Findings and caveats of the study: Most thyroid-expanded clonotypes above 0.001 were also found in blood.

Source material: blood. The chain has TRBV6-1 and TRBJ2-7, with 11 bases identical to TRBD2. This receptor was identified in a woman between 45 and 65 years old with Graves' hyperthyroidism. CDR3 region: CASRRKGLAATAYEQYF. The CDR3 region has the DNA TGTGCCAGCAGACGAAAGGGACTAGCGGCAACTGCCTACGAGCAGTACTTC.